This T cell receptor beta chain comes out of a study of blood T cell repertoires in COVID-19. This clone has just one count. Germline CDR1 and CDR2: SGHRS and YFSETQ. V shed 4 bases and J 1 base; nucleotides not matched to a gene: 11. The CDR3 has 17 residues. Sequencing used immunoSEQ multiplex PCR; TCRdb keeps in-frame clones, though not all of them. The sample consists of about 86,000 clones, approximately 87% of them appearing once. The chain is built from TRBV5-1 and TRBJ2-3; 8 bases are a match to TRBD2. The sequenced sample was peripheral blood. The receptor's source is a human donor in a cohort sampled during active COVID-19. For the CDR3, the DNA is TGCGCCAGCAGCCTGGGGACTAGGGTCGGAGGCACAGATACGCAGTATTTT. It yields the protein CASSLGTRVGGTDTQYF.